Listed here are 7 T cell receptor beta chains from one sample, sequenced in a study of blood T cell repertoires in COVID-19. Data came from immunoSEQ multiplex PCR; TCRdb stores just in-frame clones and leaves some out. The table lists more than 200,000 clones, 75% to 90% of them singletons, with about 6.3% in the top ten. Sequencing was performed on PBMCs or T cells enriched from blood (not recorded which). These receptors were obtained from a woman in her twenties or thirties with acute COVID-19.

This rearrangement joins TRBV29-1 to TRBJ1-2, with TRBD1 matching over 7 bases. The CDR3 runs to 13 residues. Trimming removed 1 base from V and 2 bases from J; junction bases left unmatched: 1. In germline, CDR1 is SQVTM, CDR2 ANQGSEA. DNA for the CDR3: TGCAGCGTTGAAGGGGGACAGAACTATGGCTACACCTTC. Protein product: CSVEGGQNYGYTF.

J is TRBJ1-4 and V is TRBV9; 7 bases map to TRBD1. The V segment lost 3 bases and the J segment 8 bases; nucleotides outside the gene matches: 10. Per the germline V gene, CDR1 is SGDLS and CDR2 is YYNGEE. The CDR3 totals 15 residues. The CDR3 DNA follows: TGTGCCAGCAGCGGTGGGCAGGACAGGACCGAAAAACTGTTTTTT. Residues: CASSGGQDRTEKLFF.

The rearrangement joins TRBV5-4 to TRBJ1-3, with D maybe TRBD1 (5 bases). Per germline, CDR1 SGHNT and CDR2 YYREEE (reference sequence). CDR3 size: 14 residues. Deletions cut 2 bases from V and 0 bases from J, with 6 bases between. The CDR3 coding sequence is TGTGCCAGCAGCTTCCAGGGCTCTGGAAACACCATATATTTT. It yields the protein CASSFQGSGNTIYF.

V and J are TRBV27 and TRBJ2-7; D possibly corresponds to TRBD1 (6 bases). The V end lost 2 bases, the J end lost 0 bases, and 11 bases lay between the germline ends. Germline loops: CDR1 MNHEY, CDR2 SMNVEV (reference sequence). The CDR3 runs 15 residues. CDR3 amino acids: CASSLEGHDSYEQYF. In nucleotides, the CDR3 is TGTGCCAGCAGTTTAGAGGGACACGACTCCTACGAGCAGTACTTC.

The rearrangement uses TRBV5-1 and TRBJ2-3, with 11 bases matching TRBD2. Germline V lookup: CDR1 SGHRS, CDR2 YFSETQ. The ends lost 1 base at V and 2 bases at J; junction bases unmatched: 6. This CDR3 contains 17 residues. The CDR3 loop is CASSLSSSGGDTDTQYF. DNA of the CDR3: TGCGCCAGCAGCTTGTCGAGTAGCGGGGGGGACACAGATACGCAGTATTTT.

The CDR3 DNA is TGTGCCAGCAGCGTAGATGCGGGGGGGAGGGAGACCCAGTACTTC. Protein product: CASSVDAGGRETQYF. The V call is TRBV9, the J call TRBJ2-5, with TRBD2 matching 9 bases. The CDR3 covers 15 residues. CDR1 is SGDLS, CDR2 YYNGEE, per germline. With V trimmed by 0 bases and J by 5 bases, 5 bases remained unmatched.

The chain carries TRBV7-2 and TRBJ2-7; D call uncertain. The CDR3 has 12 amino acids. The germline gives CDR1 SGHTA, CDR2 FQGNSA. Deletions cut 7 bases from V and 6 bases from J, with 13 bases between. The chain's CDR3 is CASNLWPSEQYF. The CDR3 DNA is TGTGCCAGCAACTTGTGGCCGTCCGAGCAGTACTTC. Supplemented by reference TRBV7-2 and TRBJ2-7, the full variable domain reads GAGVSQSPSNKVTEKGKDVELRCDPISGHTALYWYRQSLGQGLEFLIYFQGNSAPDKSGLPSDRFSAERTGGSVSTLTIQRTQQEDSAVYLCASNLWPSEQYFGPGTRLTVT.